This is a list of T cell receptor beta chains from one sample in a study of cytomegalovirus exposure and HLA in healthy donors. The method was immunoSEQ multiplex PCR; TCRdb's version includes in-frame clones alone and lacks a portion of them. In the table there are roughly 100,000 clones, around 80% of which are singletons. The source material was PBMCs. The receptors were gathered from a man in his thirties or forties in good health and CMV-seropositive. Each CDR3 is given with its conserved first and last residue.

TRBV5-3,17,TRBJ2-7,CARSDGPGQGGVYEQYF
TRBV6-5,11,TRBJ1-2,CASGGNYGYTF
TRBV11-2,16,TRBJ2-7,CASSPKGGAPTYEQYF
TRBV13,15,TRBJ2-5,CASSLGDSLQETQYF
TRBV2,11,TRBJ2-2,CASGSTGELFF
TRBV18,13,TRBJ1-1,CASSLEMNTEAFF
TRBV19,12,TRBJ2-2,CASDWGPGELFF
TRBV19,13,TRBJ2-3,CASSMEGRDTQYF
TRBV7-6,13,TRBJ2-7,CASSQRTGGEQYF
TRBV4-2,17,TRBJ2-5,CASSQDRQAGGRETQYF
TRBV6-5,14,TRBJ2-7,CASSASGDLYEQYF
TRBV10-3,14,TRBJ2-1,CAIRTGDIISEQFF
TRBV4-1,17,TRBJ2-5,CASSQDWTSGGQETQYF
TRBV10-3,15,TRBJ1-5,CAISVSGDPHQPQHF
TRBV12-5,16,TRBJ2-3,CASGSRTGAPTDTQYF
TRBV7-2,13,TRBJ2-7,CASSMEVAYEQYF
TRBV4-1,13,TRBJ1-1,CASSQRGGTEAFF
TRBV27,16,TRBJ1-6,CASTRRGKRDNSPLHF
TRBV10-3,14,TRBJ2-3,CAIRWTASTDTQYF
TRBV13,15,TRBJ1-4,CASSPSGTPNEKLFF
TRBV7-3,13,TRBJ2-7,CASSLGGTYEQYF
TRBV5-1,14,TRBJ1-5,CASSLEGRGQPQHF
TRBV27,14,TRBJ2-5,CASSLGQYQETQYF
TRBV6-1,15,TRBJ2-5,CASNAVGRVQETQYF
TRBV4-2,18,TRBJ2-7,CASSQDLSPGRSGEEQYF
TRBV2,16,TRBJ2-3,CASRNTRQAPTDTQYF
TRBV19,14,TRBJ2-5,CASSPGQAQETQYF
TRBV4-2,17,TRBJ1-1,CASSHSDRGGMNTEAFF
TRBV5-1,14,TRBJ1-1,CASSQKTGATEAFF
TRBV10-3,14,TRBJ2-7,CAIGTGQGAGEQYF
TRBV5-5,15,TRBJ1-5,CASSWGTGSGQPQHF
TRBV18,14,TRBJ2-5,CASSPNQDQETQYF
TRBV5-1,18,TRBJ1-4,CASSPSQTGGWANEKLFF
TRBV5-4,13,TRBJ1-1,CASSPETGDWAFF
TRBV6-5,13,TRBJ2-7,CASSSRDSYEQYF
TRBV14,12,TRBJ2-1,CASSQARVWQFF
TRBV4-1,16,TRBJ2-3,CASSQEGQPSTDTQYF
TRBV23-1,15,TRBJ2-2,CASSQHRADTGELFF
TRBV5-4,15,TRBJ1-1,CASSSPGTGNTEAFF
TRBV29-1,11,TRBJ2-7,CSGQGIYEQYF
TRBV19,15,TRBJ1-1,CASSIGKWANTEAFF